The 14 T cell receptor beta chains below all came from one sample that was sequenced in a study of blood T cells in healthy people across ages. Then a second PCR, running roughly 7 to 11 cycles, was carried out with a sample-barcoded 5' primer and a J-beta primer mix. From the 5' RACE reads, TCRdb called clonotypes with MiXCR, one entry per CDR3 protein. The data contain around 800,000 distinct CDR3 sequences, about half of them singletons. The sample was blood. The source of these receptors is a man older than 75 in good health.

This chain links TRBV10-3 with TRBJ2-7; D perhaps matches TRBD1 (6 bases). Germline CDR1 is ENHRY and CDR2 is SYGVKD. Trimming removed 9 bases at V and 10 bases at J, with 22 bases between. The CDR3 is made up of 13 amino acids. The CDR3 spells CAISPTGKGSQYF. The CDR3 coding sequence is TGTGCCATAAGCCCCACAGGGAAAGGGTCACAGTACTTC.

This clonotype showed up just once. The chain couples TRBV20-1 to TRBJ1-4, with 7 bases matching TRBD1. The CDR3 covers 15 residues. V gave up 6 bases and J gave up 5 bases; unmatched junction bases: 12. CDR1 is DFQATT, CDR2 SNEGSKA, per germline (reference sequence). The CDR3 spells CSANPEGTENEKLFF. The CDR3 nucleotides read TGCAGTGCAAATCCCGAAGGGACAGAGAATGAAAAACTGTTTTTT.

The chain carries TRBV6-5 and TRBJ2-1, with 9 bases identical to TRBD2. Trimming at V came to 6 bases and at J to 7 bases, leaving 10 bases not matched to a gene. The length of the CDR3 is 15 residues. Germline assignment: CDR1 MNHEY and CDR2 SVGAGI. The CDR3 DNA reads TGTGCCAGCAGGGTAGCGGGAGTTAGGGGAAATGAGCAGTTCTTC. This encodes CASRVAGVRGNEQFF.

V usage is TRBV10-3 and J usage is TRBJ2-1, with TRBD2 matching 9 bases. The germline V gene encodes CDR1 ENHRY and CDR2 SYGVKD. The V and J ends lost 6 bases and 2 bases, in that order; junction bases with no gene match: 5. This CDR3 contains 15 residues. The CDR3 DNA follows: TGTGCCATCAGCGGCGGGGGGGACACCTACAATGAGCAGTTCTTC. Translation gives CAISGGGDTYNEQFF.

The CDR3: CATGPPYGEGTQYF. In nucleotides, the CDR3 is TGTGCCACGGGACCCCCATACGGGGAAGGTACGCAGTATTTT. The rearrangement joins TRBV3-1 to TRBJ2-3; D is perhaps TRBD1 or TRBD2 (5 bases each). The CDR3 spans 14 residues. V lost 10 bases to trimming and J lost 8 bases, with 22 bases between them. Germline lookup yields CDR1 LGHDT and CDR2 YNNKEL (reference sequence).

The chain is built from TRBV10-3 and TRBJ2-4; TRBD1 aligns across 9 bases. The germline CDR1 and CDR2 sequences are ENHRY and SYGVKD. This CDR3 is 17 amino acids long. Germline trimming cut 11 bases from V and 0 bases from J; bases unmatched to any gene: 14. CDR3 sequence (DNA): TGTGCCGCCAAATCACGGGACAGGGACTTAGCCAAAAACATTCAGTACTTC. It encodes CAAKSRDRDLAKNIQYF.

This clonotype was observed a few times. V and J are TRBV7-9 and TRBJ2-7, with 7 positions matching TRBD2. V gave up 0 bases and J gave up 6 bases; unmatched junction bases: 8. Per the germline V gene, CDR1 is SEHNR and CDR2 is FQNEAQ (reference sequence). CDR3 length: 15 residues. CDR3 amino acids: CASSLASGTPSEQYF. DNA of the CDR3: TGTGCCAGCAGCTTAGCCAGCGGGACCCCGAGCGAGCAGTACTTC.

This clonotype has only a few counts. Here the CDR3 DNA reads TGTGCCAGCAGCTTTAATTATCGCTCCTACAATGAGCAGTTCTTC. This translates into CASSFNYRSYNEQFF. This rearrangement joins TRBV7-2 to TRBJ2-1; no firm D call. Germline CDR1 and CDR2: SGHTA and FQGNSA. Trimming cost V 3 bases and J 0 bases, with 9 bases left between them. This CDR3 has 15 residues.

CDR3 protein: CSARGASGGVETQYF. CDR3 nucleotide sequence: TGCAGTGCTAGAGGGGCTAGCGGGGGGGTAGAGACCCAGTACTTC. The chain joins TRBV20-1 to TRBJ2-5; 12 bases are a match to TRBD2. There are 15 residues in the CDR3. With V trimmed by 1 base and J by 4 bases, 4 bases remained unmatched. Per the germline V gene, CDR1 is DFQATT and CDR2 is SNEGSKA (reference sequence).

J is TRBJ1-2 and V is TRBV20-1; 7 bases match TRBD1. The CDR3 has 12 amino acids. Per the germline V gene, CDR1 is DFQATT and CDR2 is SNEGSKA (reference sequence). J gave up 3 bases and V 5 bases, and 3 bases lay outside the gene matches. CDR3 protein: CSASTGDYGYTF. CDR3 in DNA: TGCAGTGCTTCTACAGGGGACTATGGCTACACCTTC.

The V and J genes are TRBV7-8 and TRBJ2-4; D possibly corresponds to TRBD1 (6 bases). CDR1 and CDR2 from the germline V gene are SGHVS and FQNEAQ. V was pared by 2 bases and J by 13 bases, with 15 bases between. The CDR3 totals 13 residues. CDR3 in amino acids: CASSLNVGDKQYF. DNA for the CDR3: TGTGCCAGCAGCTTAAACGTGGGGGACAAGCAGTACTTC.

The chain combines TRBV7-2 with TRBJ2-3; 14 nucleotides align to TRBD2. V gave up 7 bases and J gave up 5 bases; unmatched junction bases: 8. Germline V gives CDR1 SGHTA, CDR2 FQGNSA. The CDR3 loop spans 16 amino acids. The CDR3 bases are TGTGCCAGCAACTCGGATGGGACTAGCGGGAGAGATACGCAGTATTTT. Protein product: CASNSDGTSGRDTQYF. Variable domain in full (rest from reference TRBV7-2 and TRBJ2-3): GAGVSQSPSNKVTEKGKDVELRCDPISGHTALYWYRQSLGQGLEFLIYFQGNSAPDKSGLPSDRFSAERTGGSVSTLTIQRTQQEDSAVYLCASNSDGTSGRDTQYFGPGTRLTVL.

This clonotype was counted only a few times. V is TRBV27 and J is TRBJ2-1, with 7 bases identical to TRBD2. The CDR3 has 15 residues. V shed 4 bases, J shed 2 bases, and the junction held 5 bases outside the gene matches. Germline V gene sequence: CDR1 MNHEY, CDR2 SMNVEV (reference sequence). The CDR3 loop reads CASSYAGETYNEQFF. CDR3 nucleotide sequence: TGTGCCAGCAGTTACGCGGGAGAGACCTACAATGAGCAGTTCTTC.

The chain has TRBV20-1 and TRBJ2-3; possibly TRBD2 for D (6 bases). Germline-derived CDR1 and CDR2 are DFQATT and SNEGSKA (reference sequence). The V and J ends lost 0 bases and 2 bases respectively, with 21 bases between them. This CDR3 is 18 amino acids long. CDR3 residues: CSARDPPRWAGNTDTQYF. Written as DNA, the CDR3 is TGCAGTGCTAGAGACCCCCCAAGGTGGGCGGGGAACACAGATACGCAGTATTTT.